This TCR beta chain was documented in a study of blood T cell repertoires in COVID-19. Across the study: Samples of COVID-19 (acute and convalescent) were obtained from the United States, Italy and Spain. Nucleic acid was either cDNA or gDNA, and it came from T cells, B-cell-depleted T cells, or PBMCs.

Per the study methods: Reference gene primer amplification yielded estimated nucleated cell counts. TCRdb's table, derived via immunoSEQ multiplex PCR, lists solely in-frame clones and lacks some. D and trimming come from the DNA, and the V and J calls and clone size come from that table. The sample gives roughly 350,000 clones, over 75% of which show up once; about 3.9% is in the top ten. Germline-derived CDR1 and CDR2 are LNHNV and YYDKDF (reference sequence). V was pared by 0 bases and J by 2 bases, with 6 bases of the junction left unmatched. The CDR3 extends over 16 amino acids. The sample was peripheral blood. The origin of this receptor is a woman aged 45-60 years with active or convalescent COVID-19. The genes are TRBV15 and TRBJ2-7; 8 bases line up with TRBD2. The CDR3 DNA sequence: TGTGCCACCAGCAGAGATAGAAGCGGGAGCCCCTACGAGCAGTACTTC. It codes for CATSRDRSGSPYEQYF.